Included here is one T cell receptor (beta chain) sequence, with context. This entry comes from a study of blood T cell repertoires in COVID-19. The overall study: Collection of acute and convalescent COVID-19 samples took place in the United States, Italy and Spain. The analysed material was cDNA or gDNA that came from T cells, B-cell-depleted T cells, or PBMCs.

In the study's own analysis: Amplification from reference gene primers served as the basis for estimated nucleated cell counts. Using immunoSEQ multiplex PCR, the repertoire was profiled, and TCRdb retains in-frame clones only, with some absent. Clone size and V and J calls were adopted from that table, with D and trimming inferred from the DNA. The sample has around 300,000 clones, about nine tenths seen once. This CDR3 spans 14 amino acids. V lost 6 bases to trimming and J lost 5 bases; unmatched junction nucleotides: 5. Germline CDR1 SGDLS, CDR2 YYNGEE. The V gene is TRBV9, the J gene TRBJ2-2; 9 bases line up with TRBD2. The sequence was collected from a woman aged 50 to 60 with COVID-19, enrolled during active disease. Sequenced material: peripheral blood. This CDR3 is CASTSLAGTGELFF. The CDR3, as DNA: TGTGCCAGCACCTCGCTAGCGGGGACCGGGGAGCTGTTTTTT.